The 14 T cell receptor beta chains presented below share a single source sample, sequenced in a study of cytomegalovirus exposure and HLA in healthy donors. This table comes from immunoSEQ multiplex PCR, and its TCRdb copy is limited to in-frame clones, with some not included. The sample holds 200,000 to 300,000 clones, around 87% seen once. The sequencing input was PBMCs. Every receptor here comes from a woman under 40 in good health and CMV-seropositive.

The V call is TRBV7-9, the J call TRBJ1-2; D is unclear. V was cut by 3 bases and J by 2 bases, with 4 bases left in between. Per germline, CDR1 SEHNR and CDR2 FQNEAQ (reference sequence). The CDR3 contains 12 residues. The CDR3 DNA sequence: TGTGCCAGCAGCTTCGAGAACTATGGCTACACCTTC. Its translation: CASSFENYGYTF.

The V and J genes are TRBV7-9 and TRBJ2-3; a weak D match, TRBD2 (5 bases). Deletions cut 8 bases from V and 3 bases from J, with 12 bases between. The CDR3 is made up of 13 amino acids. Germline V gene data show CDR1 as SEHNR and CDR2 as FQNEAQ (reference sequence). Here the CDR3 DNA reads TGTGCCAGCGAAGGATCGGGAACAGATACGCAGTATTTT. Its translation is CASEGSGTDTQYF.

This clone was counted a few times. This rearrangement joins TRBV5-1 to TRBJ2-2; 8 nucleotides align to TRBD1. The CDR3 covers 14 residues. The germline CDR1 and CDR2 sequences are SGHRS and YFSETQ. Trimming cost V 4 bases and J 6 bases; bases outside gene matches: 5. The CDR3 loop reads CASSGTGYPGELFF. The CDR3 nucleotides read TGCGCCAGCAGCGGGACAGGTTACCCCGGGGAGCTGTTTTTT.

The table lists this clone with a count of one. The rearrangement links TRBV4-2 to TRBJ2-7; 8 bases are a match to TRBD2. V dropped 4 bases and J dropped 3; count of bases not matched to a gene: 2. The CDR3 has 13 amino acids. The germline gives CDR1 LGHNA, CDR2 YNFKEQ. In DNA, the CDR3 is TGTGCCAGCAGCCCTACTAGCGGCTACGAGCAGTACTTC. Its protein product is CASSPTSGYEQYF.

About this clone itself: Other DNA sequences in this sample translate to the same CDR3. The V call is TRBV7-9, the J call TRBJ1-2, with 8 positions matching TRBD1. This CDR3 comprises 15 residues. V dropped 5 bases and J dropped 4; count of bases not matched to a gene: 9. CDR1 and CDR2 (germline): SEHNR, FQNEAQ (reference sequence). CDR3 residues: CASSPDTGGGYGYTF. CDR3 sequence (DNA): TGTGCCAGCAGCCCAGACACAGGGGGAGGCTATGGCTACACCTTC. Full variable domain (remainder filled in from reference TRBV7-9 and TRBJ1-2): DTGVSQNPRHKITKRGQNVTFRCDPISEHNRLYWYRQTLGQGPEFLTYFQNEAQLEKSRLLSDRFSAERPKGSFSTLEIQRTEQGDSAMYLCASSPDTGGGYGYTFGSGTRLTVV.

The V gene is TRBV28, the J gene TRBJ1-5; 9 bases fit TRBD1. The ends lost 5 bases at V and 5 bases at J; junction bases unmatched: 4. CDR1 MDHEN and CDR2 SYDVKM come from the germline V gene. This CDR3 is built from 14 residues. The CDR3, as DNA: TGTGCCAGCAGTAACAGGGGGCTTGATCAGCCCCAGCATTTT. It codes for CASSNRGLDQPQHF.

V gene TRBV5-1 combines with J gene TRBJ2-5; 9 bases line up with TRBD1. CDR3 length: 15 residues. Germline CDR1 and CDR2: SGHRS and YFSETQ. V lost 0 bases and J lost 4; bases outside the gene matches: 4. CDR3 DNA sequence: TGCGCCAGCAGCTTGGCGAGACAGGGGGGAGAGACCCAGTACTTC. This translates into CASSLARQGGETQYF.

CDR3 bases: TGCGCCAGCAGCCAAGCCGGGACTAGCGAAGAGACCCAGTACTTC. Its protein product is CASSQAGTSEETQYF. This chain links TRBV5-1 with TRBJ2-5, with 10 bases lining up with TRBD2. The V gene's germline CDR1 is SGHRS and CDR2 YFSETQ. V lost 4 bases and J lost 3; bases outside the gene matches: 6. This CDR3 is 15 amino acids long.

The V gene is TRBV7-2, the J gene TRBJ2-3; TRBD2 aligns across 9 bases. After removal of 2 bases from V and 2 bases from J, the junction contained 8 bases not matched to a gene. This CDR3 contains 17 residues. Germline loops: CDR1 SGHTA, CDR2 FQGNSA. CDR3 DNA sequence: TGTGCCAGCAGCTTAACGGGGCTAGCGGGATTCACAGATACGCAGTATTTT. It encodes CASSLTGLAGFTDTQYF.

This clone was observed a handful of times. The chain couples TRBV11-2 to TRBJ2-5; maybe TRBD2 (6 bases). Trimming cost V 5 bases and J 4 bases, with 20 bases left between them. The CDR3 contains 16 residues. Germline lookup yields CDR1 SGHAT and CDR2 FQNNGV. The CDR3 is CASSQIRLVHRETQYF. CDR3 sequence (DNA): TGTGCCAGCAGCCAAATAAGACTAGTTCACCGAGAGACCCAGTACTTC.

V usage is TRBV7-3 and J usage is TRBJ2-2, with D perhaps matching TRBD2 (6 bases). Trimming removed 5 bases at V and 8 bases at J, with 21 bases between. Germline V gene sequence: CDR1 SGHTA, CDR2 FQGTGA. CDR3 size: 16 residues. The CDR3 coding sequence is TGTGCCAGCAGCCCCCAGGACCGCCGCGGGGCGGGGGAGCTGTTTTTT. Translation gives CASSPQDRRGAGELFF. The full variable domain, in which reference TRBV7-3 and TRBJ2-2 provide the parts outside the CDR3, is GAGVSQTPSNKVTEKGKYVELRCDPISGHTALYWYRQSLGQGPEFLIYFQGTGAADDSGLPNDRFFAVRPEGSVSTLKIQRTERGDSAVYLCASSPQDRRGAGELFFGEGSRLTVL.

This chain uses TRBV7-3 with TRBJ2-3; possibly TRBD2 for D (5 bases). The V gene lost 1 base and the J gene lost 7 bases, with 12 bases spanning the gap. Germline CDR1 SGHTA, CDR2 FQGTGA. The CDR3 consists of 14 residues. Here the CDR3 reads CASSLNGDRNTQYF. The DNA of the CDR3 is TGTGCCAGCAGCTTAAACGGGGATAGGAATACGCAGTATTTT.

The chain is built from TRBV4-2 and TRBJ2-7, with TRBD1 as a possible D gene (6 bases). Germline V gene lookup returns CDR1 LGHNA and CDR2 YNFKEQ. The CDR3 sequence is 17 residues long. The V and J ends lost 1 base and 2 bases respectively, with 18 bases between them. CDR3 in amino acids: CASSQAERQGSAYEQYF. The CDR3 bases are TGTGCCAGCAGCCAAGCTGAAAGGCAGGGGTCGGCCTACGAGCAGTACTTC.

The chain carries TRBV2 and TRBJ2-1; 13 positions agree with TRBD2. CDR3 length: 16 amino acids. V shed 8 bases, J shed 8 bases, and the junction held 12 bases outside the gene matches. CDR1 is SNHLY, CDR2 FYNNEI, per germline. CDR3 DNA sequence: TGTGCCAGCGGACGACTAGCGGGAGGACTAGACGATGAGCAGTTCTTC. It translates to CASGRLAGGLDDEQFF. Combining the CDR3 with reference TRBV2 and TRBJ2-1 gives the whole variable domain EPEVTQTPSHQVTQMGQEVILRCVPISNHLYFYWYRQILGQKVEFLVSFYNNEISEKSEIFDDQFSVERPDGSNFTLKIRSTKLEDSAMYFCASGRLAGGLDDEQFFGPGTRLTVL.